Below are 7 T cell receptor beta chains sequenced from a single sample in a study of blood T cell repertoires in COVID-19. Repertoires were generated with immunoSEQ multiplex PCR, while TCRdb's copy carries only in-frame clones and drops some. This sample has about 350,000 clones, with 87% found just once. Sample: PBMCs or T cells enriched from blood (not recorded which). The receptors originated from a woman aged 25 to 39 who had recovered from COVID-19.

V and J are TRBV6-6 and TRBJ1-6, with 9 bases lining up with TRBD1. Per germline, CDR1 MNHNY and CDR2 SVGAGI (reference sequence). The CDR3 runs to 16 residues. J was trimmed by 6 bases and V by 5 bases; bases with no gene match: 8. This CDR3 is CASSNLRDRANSPLHF. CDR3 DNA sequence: TGTGCCAGCAGTAACCTTCGGGACAGGGCTAATTCACCCCTCCACTTT.

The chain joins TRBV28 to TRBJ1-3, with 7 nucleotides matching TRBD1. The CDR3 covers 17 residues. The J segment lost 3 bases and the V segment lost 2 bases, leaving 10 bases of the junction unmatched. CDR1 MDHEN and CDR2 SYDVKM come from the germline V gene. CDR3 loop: CASSLPSAGGFGNTIYF. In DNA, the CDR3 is TGTGCCAGCAGTTTACCTTCGGCAGGGGGTTTTGGAAACACCATATATTTT.

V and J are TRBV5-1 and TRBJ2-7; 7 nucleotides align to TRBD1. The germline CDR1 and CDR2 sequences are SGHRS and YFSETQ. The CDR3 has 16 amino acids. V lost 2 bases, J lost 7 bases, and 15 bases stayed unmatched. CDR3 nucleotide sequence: TGCGCCAGCAGCTTAGGGTCGCGGCAGGGGGTGAGGGAGCAGTACTTC. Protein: CASSLGSRQGVREQYF.

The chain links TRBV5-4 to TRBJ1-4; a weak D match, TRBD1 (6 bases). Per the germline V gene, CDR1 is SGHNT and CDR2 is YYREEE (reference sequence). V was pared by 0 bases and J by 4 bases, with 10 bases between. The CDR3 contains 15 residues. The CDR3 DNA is TGTGCCAGCAGCTTGGAAGGACAGCTTAATGAAAAACTGTTTTTT. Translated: CASSLEGQLNEKLFF.

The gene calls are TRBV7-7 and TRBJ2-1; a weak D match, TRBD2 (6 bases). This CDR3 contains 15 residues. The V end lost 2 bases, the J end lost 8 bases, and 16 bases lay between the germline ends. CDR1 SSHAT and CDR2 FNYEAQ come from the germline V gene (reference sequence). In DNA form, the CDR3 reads TGTGCCAGCAGCTTACTGATCGGGACTTCCCATGAGCAGTTCTTC. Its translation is CASSLLIGTSHEQFF.

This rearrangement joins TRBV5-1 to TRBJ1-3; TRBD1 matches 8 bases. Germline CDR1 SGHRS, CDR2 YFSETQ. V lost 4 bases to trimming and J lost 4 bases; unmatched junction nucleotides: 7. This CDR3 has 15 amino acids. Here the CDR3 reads CASSQTGARGNTIYF. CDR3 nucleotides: TGCGCCAGCAGCCAGACAGGGGCCCGGGGAAACACCATATATTTT.

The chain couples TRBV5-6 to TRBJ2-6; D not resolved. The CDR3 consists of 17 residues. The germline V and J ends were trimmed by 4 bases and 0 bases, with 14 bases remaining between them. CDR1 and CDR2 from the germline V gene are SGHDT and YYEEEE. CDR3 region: CASSGGVYPSGANVLTF. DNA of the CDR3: TGTGCCAGCAGCGGCGGCGTTTATCCCTCTGGGGCCAACGTCCTGACTTTC.